Reported below is one T cell receptor (beta chain). Its antigen has not been determined. Per-nucleotide qualities are absent, and no much larger clonotype sits a single base away. The immunoSEQ v4 bias-controlled multiplex PCR assay, performed blinded to group allocation, was used to amplify TCR-beta CDR3 regions from genomic DNA. Reference gene primers were added alongside TCR-beta primers to estimate nucleated cell and T cell quantities per sample. Sequencing of the libraries was performed on an Illumina MiSeq with a 100-cycle paired-end protocol. The paper's data handling went like this. Diversity and richness were calculated in immunoSEQ Analyzer software; richness by iChao1, clonality based on Pielou evenness and Shannon diversity (0-1, higher means less diverse). CDR3 amino acid sequences with V/J genes were queried against VDJdb for CMV, EBV and influenza A specificities using confidence 3 and substitution 2. TCR-beta amino acid clonotype overlap between villitis of unknown etiology, infectious villitis and control repertoires was assessed with the Morisita-Horn index. Held by TCRdb, this immuneACCESS table contains in-frame sequences only and omits some clones. Under half of the omission traces to an unresolved V gene where checked; the cause of the rest is unknown. Clone size and the V and J calls come from that table; the DNA yielded D and trimming. In this sample the table shows about 1,500 clones, less than 85% of which occur a single time. The biggest ten clones account for around 13% of the sample.

CDR1 and CDR2, looked up from the germline V gene, are MNHEY and SVGAGI. Here V drops 5 bases and J drops 3 bases, and the junction holds 2 bases not matched to any gene. The CDR3 contains 15 residues, cysteine and phenylalanine counted. The only DNA kept is the CDR3, 45 bases in frame from the first base. Using the Amsterdam Criteria, researchers selected over 8 placentae that carried a pathological diagnosis of high-grade villitis of unknown etiology. Significantly higher gravidity and parity and more prior miscarriages were observed in mothers with villitis of unknown etiology than in the control and infectious villitis groups. After delivery, the placentae were collected and evaluated both grossly and histologically, and only then was archival tissue selected. Five 10-micron scrolls were cut from each FFPE block, and DNA was isolated using the AllPrep DNA/RNA FFPE Tissue kit. DNA concentration and purity were evaluated by NanoDrop, whereas RNA quality was assessed on a Bioanalyzer.

This sample was taken from a study of T cells in placental villitis. At the level of the whole study: The study tested an allograft-versus-infection hypothesis by comparing placental TCR-beta repertoires in villitis of unknown etiology, unaffected controls matched for gestational age, and infectious villitis. Study-wide findings and limitations: Expanded clones in villitis of unknown etiology were largely private to each placenta, suggesting no single initiating antigen. Small amounts of decidua were contained in the paraffin blocks, so some of the captured T cells, especially in controls, may have been decidual rather than villous infiltrates. CMV-specific clone frequencies were lower in villitis of unknown etiology than in infectious CMV cases (roughly 0.00093 vs 0.011), and villitis of unknown etiology did not differ from controls on this measure. Sequencing bulk tissue could not tell helper, regulatory or cytotoxic T cells apart, could not separate maternal from fetal T cells, and left out gamma-delta receptors. Higher clonality was observed in villitis of unknown etiology placentae than in controls (median approximately 0.052 versus 0.0054, p=0.0025), a finding indicative of clonal expansion.

The origin of this receptor is a human patient with villitis of unknown etiology; the placental T cells may come from both mother and fetus. This chain is built from TRBV6-5 and TRBJ1-5; 12 central nucleotides agree with TRBD1. Source material: placental tissue containing maternal and fetal cells. CDR3 protein: CASSRDRGPNQPQHF. The DNA sequence reads TGTGCCAGCAGTAGGGACAGGGGGCCCAATCAGCCCCAGCATTTT.